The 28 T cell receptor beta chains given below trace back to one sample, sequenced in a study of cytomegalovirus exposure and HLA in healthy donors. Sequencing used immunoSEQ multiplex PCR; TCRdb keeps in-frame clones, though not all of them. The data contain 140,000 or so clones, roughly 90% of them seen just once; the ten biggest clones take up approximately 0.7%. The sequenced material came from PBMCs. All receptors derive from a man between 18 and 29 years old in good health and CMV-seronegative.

Written as DNA, the CDR3 is TGTGCCATCAGTGGCCCTAGCGGGGGGGGCTCTGGGGCCAACGTCCTGACTTTC. Translated: CAISGPSGGGSGANVLTF. V usage is TRBV10-3 and J usage is TRBJ2-6, with 12 bases fitting TRBD2. Germline assignment: CDR1 ENHRY and CDR2 SYGVKD. This CDR3 is 18 amino acids long. J was trimmed by 0 bases and V by 4 bases; bases with no gene match: 4.

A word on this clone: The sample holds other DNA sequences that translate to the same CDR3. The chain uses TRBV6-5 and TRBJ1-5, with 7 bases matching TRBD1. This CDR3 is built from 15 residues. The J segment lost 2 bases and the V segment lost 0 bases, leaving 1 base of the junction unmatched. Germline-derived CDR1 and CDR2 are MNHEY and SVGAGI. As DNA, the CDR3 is TGTGCCAGCAGTTACTCCGGACAGGGCAATCAGCCCCAGCATTTT. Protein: CASSYSGQGNQPQHF.

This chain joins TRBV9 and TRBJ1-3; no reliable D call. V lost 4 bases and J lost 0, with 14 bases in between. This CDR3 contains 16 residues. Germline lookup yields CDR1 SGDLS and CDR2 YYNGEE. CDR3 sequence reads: CASSFGEPSSGNTIYF. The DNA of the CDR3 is TGTGCCAGCAGCTTCGGGGAGCCGAGCTCTGGAAACACCATATATTTT.

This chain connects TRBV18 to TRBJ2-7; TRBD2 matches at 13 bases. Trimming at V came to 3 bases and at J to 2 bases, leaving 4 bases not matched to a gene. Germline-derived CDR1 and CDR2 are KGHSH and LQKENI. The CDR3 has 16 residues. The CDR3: CASSPRLAGGTYEQYF. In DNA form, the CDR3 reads TGTGCCAGCTCACCCCGACTAGCGGGGGGAACCTACGAGCAGTACTTC.

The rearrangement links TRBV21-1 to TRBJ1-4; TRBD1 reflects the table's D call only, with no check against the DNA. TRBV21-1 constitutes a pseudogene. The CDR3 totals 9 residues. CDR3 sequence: CARSPGIFF. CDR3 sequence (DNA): TGTGCCAGAAGCCCAGGGATATTTTTT.

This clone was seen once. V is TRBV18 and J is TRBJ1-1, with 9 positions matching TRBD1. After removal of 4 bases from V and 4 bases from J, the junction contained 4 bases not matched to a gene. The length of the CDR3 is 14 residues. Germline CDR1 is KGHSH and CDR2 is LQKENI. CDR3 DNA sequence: TGTGCCAGCTCACACGGACAGGGGAGCACTGAAGCTTTCTTT. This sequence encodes CASSHGQGSTEAFF.

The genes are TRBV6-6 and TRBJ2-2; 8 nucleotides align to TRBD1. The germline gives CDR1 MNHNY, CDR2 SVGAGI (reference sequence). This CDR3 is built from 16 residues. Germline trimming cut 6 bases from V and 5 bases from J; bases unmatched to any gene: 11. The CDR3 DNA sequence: TGTGCCAGCAGGACCAGGACAGGGCCGGAGACCGGGGAGCTGTTTTTT. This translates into CASRTRTGPETGELFF.

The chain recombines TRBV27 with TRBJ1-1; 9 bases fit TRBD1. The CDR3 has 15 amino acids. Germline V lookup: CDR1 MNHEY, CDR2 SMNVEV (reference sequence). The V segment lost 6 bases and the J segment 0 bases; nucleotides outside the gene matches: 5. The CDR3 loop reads CASSGTGILNTEAFF. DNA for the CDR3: TGTGCCAGCAGCGGGACAGGGATCTTGAACACTGAAGCTTTCTTT.

CDR3 nucleotides: TGCGCCAGCAGTGCGGGAGCGGAGCAGGAGACCCAGTACTTC. The encoded protein is CASSAGAEQETQYF. V and J are TRBV10-1 and TRBJ2-5, with D tentatively TRBD2 (6 bases). CDR3 length: 14 amino acids. V dropped 4 bases and J dropped 5 bases, with 14 bases sitting between them. In germline, CDR1 is WNHNN, CDR2 SYGVQD (reference sequence).

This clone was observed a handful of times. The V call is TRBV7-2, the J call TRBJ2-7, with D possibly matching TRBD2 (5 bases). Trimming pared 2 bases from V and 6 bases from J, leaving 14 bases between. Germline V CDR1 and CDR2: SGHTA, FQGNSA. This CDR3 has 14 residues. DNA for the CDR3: TGTGCCAGCAGCTTATATGAGAGGGCCGCCGAGCAGTACGTC. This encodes CASSLYERAAEQYV.

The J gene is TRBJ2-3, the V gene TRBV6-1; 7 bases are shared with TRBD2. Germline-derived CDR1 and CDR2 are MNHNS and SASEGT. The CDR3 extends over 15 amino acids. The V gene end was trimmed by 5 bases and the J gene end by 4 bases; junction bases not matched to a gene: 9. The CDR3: CASSFGRELPDTQYF. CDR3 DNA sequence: TGTGCCAGCAGTTTCGGGCGGGAGCTTCCAGATACGCAGTATTTT.

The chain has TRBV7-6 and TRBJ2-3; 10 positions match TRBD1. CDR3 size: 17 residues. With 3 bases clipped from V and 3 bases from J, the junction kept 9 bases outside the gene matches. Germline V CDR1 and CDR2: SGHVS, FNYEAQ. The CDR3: CASSFAIGDRGTDTQYF. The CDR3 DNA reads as TGTGCCAGCAGCTTCGCCATAGGGGACAGGGGAACAGATACGCAGTATTTT.

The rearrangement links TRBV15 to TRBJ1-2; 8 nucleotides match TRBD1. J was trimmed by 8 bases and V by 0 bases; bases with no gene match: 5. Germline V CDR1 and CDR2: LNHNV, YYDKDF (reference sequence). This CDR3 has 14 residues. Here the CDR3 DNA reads TGTGCCACCAGCAGAGACAGGGGGCCGGACGGCTACACCTTC. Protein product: CATSRDRGPDGYTF.

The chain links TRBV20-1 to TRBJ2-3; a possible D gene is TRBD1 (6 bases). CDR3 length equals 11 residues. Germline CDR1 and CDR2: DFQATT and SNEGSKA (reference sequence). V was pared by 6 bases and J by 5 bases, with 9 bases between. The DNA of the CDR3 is TGCAGTGCCTACAGGGTAGATACGCAGTATTTT. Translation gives CSAYRVDTQYF.

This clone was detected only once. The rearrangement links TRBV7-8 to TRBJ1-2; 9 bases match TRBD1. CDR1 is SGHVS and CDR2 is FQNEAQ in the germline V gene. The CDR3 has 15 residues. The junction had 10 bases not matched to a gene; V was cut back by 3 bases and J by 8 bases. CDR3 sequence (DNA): TGTGCCAGCAGCTTCTCCGGCGACAGGGGGGTCGGCTACACCTTC. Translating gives CASSFSGDRGVGYTF.

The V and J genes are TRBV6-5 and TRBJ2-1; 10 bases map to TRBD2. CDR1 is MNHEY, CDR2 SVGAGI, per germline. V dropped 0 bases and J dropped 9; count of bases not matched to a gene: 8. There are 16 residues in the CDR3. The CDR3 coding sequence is TGTGCCAGCAGTTACTCAAAGCGGGGGGGCGACGCTGAGCAGTTCTTC. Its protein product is CASSYSKRGGDAEQFF.

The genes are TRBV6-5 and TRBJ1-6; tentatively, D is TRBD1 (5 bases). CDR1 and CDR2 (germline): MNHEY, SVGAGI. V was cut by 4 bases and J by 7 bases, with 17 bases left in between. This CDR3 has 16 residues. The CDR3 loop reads CASSSTIRGENSPLHF. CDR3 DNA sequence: TGTGCCAGCAGTTCCACAATTAGGGGCGAAAATTCACCCCTCCACTTT.

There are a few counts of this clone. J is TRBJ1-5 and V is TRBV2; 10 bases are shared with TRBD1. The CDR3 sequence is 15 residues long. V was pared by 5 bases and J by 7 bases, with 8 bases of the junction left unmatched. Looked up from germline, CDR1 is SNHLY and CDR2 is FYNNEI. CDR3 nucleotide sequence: TGTGCCAGCAGTATCATGGGACAGGGGCAGCAGCCCCAGCATTTT. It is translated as CASSIMGQGQQPQHF. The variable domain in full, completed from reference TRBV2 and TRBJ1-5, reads EPEVTQTPSHQVTQMGQEVILRCVPISNHLYFYWYRQILGQKVEFLVSFYNNEISEKSEIFDDQFSVERPDGSNFTLKIRSTKLEDSAMYFCASSIMGQGQQPQHFGDGTRLSIL.

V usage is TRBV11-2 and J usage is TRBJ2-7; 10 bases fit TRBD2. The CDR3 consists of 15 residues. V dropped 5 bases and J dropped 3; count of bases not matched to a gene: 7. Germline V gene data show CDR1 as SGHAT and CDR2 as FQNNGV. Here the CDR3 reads CASSPRTSGYYEQYF. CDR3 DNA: TGTGCCAGCAGCCCGCGGACTAGCGGATACTACGAGCAGTACTTC.

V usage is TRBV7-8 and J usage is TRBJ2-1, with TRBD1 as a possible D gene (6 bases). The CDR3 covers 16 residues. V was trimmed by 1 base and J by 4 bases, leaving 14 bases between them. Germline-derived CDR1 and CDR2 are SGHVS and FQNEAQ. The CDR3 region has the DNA TGTGCCAGCAGCTTAGTCCGGACAGTGACTTACAATGAGCAGTTCTTC. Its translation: CASSLVRTVTYNEQFF.

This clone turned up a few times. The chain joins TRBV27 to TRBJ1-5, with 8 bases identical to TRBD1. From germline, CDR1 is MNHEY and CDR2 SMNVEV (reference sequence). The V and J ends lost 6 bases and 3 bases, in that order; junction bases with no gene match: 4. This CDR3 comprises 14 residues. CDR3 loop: CASSRQGNNQPQHF. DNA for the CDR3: TGTGCCAGCAGCCGACAGGGGAACAATCAGCCCCAGCATTTT.

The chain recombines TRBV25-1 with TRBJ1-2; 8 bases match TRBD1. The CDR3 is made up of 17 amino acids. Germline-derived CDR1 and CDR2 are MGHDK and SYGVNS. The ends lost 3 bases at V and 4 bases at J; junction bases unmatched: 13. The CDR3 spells CASSDYRKRTGTYGYTF. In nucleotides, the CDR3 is TGTGCCAGCAGTGATTATCGGAAGAGGACAGGGACCTATGGCTACACCTTC.

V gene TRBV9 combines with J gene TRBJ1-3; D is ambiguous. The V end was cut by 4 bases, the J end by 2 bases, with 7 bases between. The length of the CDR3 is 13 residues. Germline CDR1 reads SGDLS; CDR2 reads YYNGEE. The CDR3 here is CASSPPAGNTIYF. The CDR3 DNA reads TGTGCCAGCAGCCCACCGGCTGGAAACACCATATATTTT. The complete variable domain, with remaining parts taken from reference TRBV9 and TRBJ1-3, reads DSGVTQTPKHLITATGQRVTLRCSPRSGDLSVYWYQQSLDQGLQFLIQYYNGEERAKGNILERFSAQQFPDLHSELNLSSLELGDSALYFCASSPPAGNTIYFGEGSWLTVV.

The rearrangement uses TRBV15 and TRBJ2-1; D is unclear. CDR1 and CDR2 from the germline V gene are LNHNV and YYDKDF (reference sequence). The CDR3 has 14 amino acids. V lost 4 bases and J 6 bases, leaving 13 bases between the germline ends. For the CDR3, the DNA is TGTGCCACCAGCAATTTATTAGCCGCCAATGAGCAGTTCTTC. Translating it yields CATSNLLAANEQFF.

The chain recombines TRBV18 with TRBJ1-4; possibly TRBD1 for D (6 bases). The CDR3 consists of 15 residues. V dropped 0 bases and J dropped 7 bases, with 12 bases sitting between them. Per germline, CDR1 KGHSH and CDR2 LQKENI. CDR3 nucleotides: TGTGCCAGCTCACCACCGGGGGCCGAGCCTGAAAAACTGTTTTTT. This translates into CASSPPGAEPEKLFF.

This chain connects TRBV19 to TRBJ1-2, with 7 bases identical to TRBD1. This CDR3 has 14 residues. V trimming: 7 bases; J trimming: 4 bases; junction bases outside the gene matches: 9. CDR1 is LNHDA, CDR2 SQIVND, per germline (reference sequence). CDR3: CASKGPTGPYGYTF. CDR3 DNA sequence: TGTGCCAGTAAAGGCCCGACAGGGCCCTATGGCTACACCTTC. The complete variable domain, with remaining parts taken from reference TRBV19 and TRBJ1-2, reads DGGITQSPKYLFRKEGQNVTLSCEQNLNHDAMYWYRQDPGQGLRLIYYSQIVNDFQKGDIAEGYSVSREKKESFPLTVTSAQKNPTAFYLCASKGPTGPYGYTFGSGTRLTVV.

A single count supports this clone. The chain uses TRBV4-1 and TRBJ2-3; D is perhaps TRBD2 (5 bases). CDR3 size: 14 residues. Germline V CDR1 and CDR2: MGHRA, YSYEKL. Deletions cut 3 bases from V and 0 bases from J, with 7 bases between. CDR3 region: CASSQSGSTDTQYF. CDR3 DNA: TGCGCCAGCAGCCAGAGCGGAAGCACAGATACGCAGTATTTT.

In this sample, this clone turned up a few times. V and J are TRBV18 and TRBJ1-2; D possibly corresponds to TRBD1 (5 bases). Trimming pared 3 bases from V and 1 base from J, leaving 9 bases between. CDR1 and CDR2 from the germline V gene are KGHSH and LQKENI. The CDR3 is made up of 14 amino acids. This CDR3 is CASSPGPVNYGYTF. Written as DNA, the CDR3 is TGTGCCAGCTCACCGGGGCCGGTTAACTATGGCTACACCTTC.